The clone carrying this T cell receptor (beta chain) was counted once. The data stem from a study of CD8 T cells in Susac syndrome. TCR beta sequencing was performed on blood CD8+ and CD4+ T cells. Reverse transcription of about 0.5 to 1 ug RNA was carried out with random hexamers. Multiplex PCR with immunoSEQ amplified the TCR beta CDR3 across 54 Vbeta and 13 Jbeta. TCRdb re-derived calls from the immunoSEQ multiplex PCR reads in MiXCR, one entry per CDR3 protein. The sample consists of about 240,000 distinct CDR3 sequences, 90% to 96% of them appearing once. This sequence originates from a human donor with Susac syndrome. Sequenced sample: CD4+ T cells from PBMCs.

CDR3 in amino acids: CATSDSRQGNTEAFF. For the CDR3, the DNA is TGTGCCACCAGTGATTCCCGACAGGGGAACACTGAAGCTTTCTTT. The genes are TRBV24-1 and TRBJ1-1; 7 bases fit TRBD1. The CDR3 is made up of 15 amino acids. With 2 bases clipped from V and 1 base from J, the junction kept 3 bases outside the gene matches. Germline loops: CDR1 KGHDR, CDR2 SFDVKD.